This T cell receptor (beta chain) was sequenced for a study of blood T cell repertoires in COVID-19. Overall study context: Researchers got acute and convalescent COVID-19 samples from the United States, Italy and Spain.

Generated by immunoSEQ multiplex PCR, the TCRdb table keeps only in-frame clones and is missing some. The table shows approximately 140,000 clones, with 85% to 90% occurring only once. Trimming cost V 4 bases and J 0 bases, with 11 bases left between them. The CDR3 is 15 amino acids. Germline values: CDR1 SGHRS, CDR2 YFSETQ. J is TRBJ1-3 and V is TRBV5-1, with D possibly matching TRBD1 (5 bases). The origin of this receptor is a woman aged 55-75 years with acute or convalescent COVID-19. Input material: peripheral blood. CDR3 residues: CASSPGANSGNTIYF. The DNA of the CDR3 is TGCGCCAGCAGCCCTGGGGCCAACTCTGGAAACACCATATATTTT.